The 21 T cell receptor beta chains below all came from one sample that was sequenced in a study of cytomegalovirus exposure and HLA in healthy donors. The table came from immunoSEQ multiplex PCR; TCRdb's copy has only in-frame clones and leaves some out. The repertoire holds some 130,000 clones, with 85% to 90% as singletons. Sequenced sample: PBMCs. All receptors derive from a woman aged 18-35 years in good health and CMV-seronegative.

V usage is TRBV6-5 and J usage is TRBJ1-6; the D is unclear. The CDR3 sequence is 14 residues long. V dropped 2 bases and J dropped 11 bases, with 13 bases sitting between them. In germline, CDR1 is MNHEY, CDR2 SVGAGI. CDR3 sequence reads: CASSYRGSTPPLHF. In DNA form, the CDR3 reads TGTGCCAGCAGTTACCGGGGATCAACTCCACCCCTCCACTTT.

The V and J genes are TRBV20-1 and TRBJ2-7, with D maybe TRBD1 (5 bases). V shed 1 base and J shed 5 bases, with 6 bases lying between them. The length of the CDR3 is 11 residues. CDR1 and CDR2 (germline): DFQATT, SNEGSKA (reference sequence). The CDR3 DNA reads as TGCAGTGCTAGAGGACAGAACGAGCAGTACTTC. Translated: CSARGQNEQYF.

This clone has a handful of counts. This chain joins TRBV6-5 and TRBJ1-2; a weak D match, TRBD1 (6 bases). This CDR3 contains 15 residues. Germline assignment: CDR1 MNHEY and CDR2 SVGAGI. V was clipped by 0 bases and J by 4 bases, with 12 bases between them. CDR3 DNA: TGTGCCAGCAGTTACTCCAAAGGACAGTTCTATGGCTACACCTTC. It encodes CASSYSKGQFYGYTF.

The chain carries TRBV10-3 and TRBJ2-6; TRBD1 might be the D (6 bases). V was cut by 3 bases and J by 0 bases, with 12 bases left in between. Germline V gives CDR1 ENHRY, CDR2 SYGVKD. CDR3 length: 17 residues. CDR3 amino acids: CAISDSTGHSGANVLTF. The CDR3 region has the DNA TGTGCCATCAGTGACTCAACAGGGCACTCTGGGGCCAACGTCCTGACTTTC.

The genes are TRBV13 and TRBJ1-1; 8 nucleotides match TRBD1. The germline V gene has CDR1 PRHDT and CDR2 FYEKMQ (reference sequence). After removal of 2 bases from V and 4 bases from J, the junction contained 9 bases not matched to a gene. CDR3 length: 16 amino acids. CDR3 DNA sequence: TGTGCCAGCAGCTTAAGACCGGGACAGGTCCTCACTGAAGCTTTCTTT. Protein sequence: CASSLRPGQVLTEAFF. The full variable domain, with the rest looked up from reference TRBV13 and TRBJ1-1, is AAGVIQSPRHLIKEKRETATLKCYPIPRHDTVYWYQQGPGQDPQFLISFYEKMQSDKGSIPDRFSAQQFSDYHSELNMSSLELGDSALYFCASSLRPGQVLTEAFFGQGTRLTVV.

This clone has a single count. The chain couples TRBV25-1 to TRBJ1-1; 7 bases line up with TRBD1. The J segment lost 4 bases and the V segment lost 2 bases, leaving 13 bases of the junction unmatched. The CDR3 consists of 17 residues. Per the germline V gene, CDR1 is MGHDK and CDR2 is SYGVNS. The CDR3 sequence: CASSELGSYQGVTEAFF. CDR3 nucleotide sequence: TGTGCCAGCAGTGAACTCGGCTCGTATCAGGGGGTCACTGAAGCTTTCTTT.

The CDR3 DNA sequence: TGTGCCACCTCGACAGGGAACTCTGGAAACACCATATATTTT. It specifies CATSTGNSGNTIYF. V and J are TRBV19 and TRBJ1-3, with TRBD1 matching 7 bases. V shed 10 bases, J shed 0 bases, and the junction held 6 bases outside the gene matches. Germline V lookup: CDR1 LNHDA, CDR2 SQIVND (reference sequence). This CDR3 is 14 amino acids long.

The rearrangement uses TRBV9 and TRBJ2-6, with D possibly matching TRBD1 (6 bases). V was clipped by 4 bases and J by 4 bases, with 21 bases between them. The CDR3 covers 18 residues. Germline V gene sequence: CDR1 SGDLS, CDR2 YYNGEE. CDR3 nucleotide sequence: TGTGCCAGCAGCCCTCGGACAGCTAGCCCCTCCGGGGCCAACGTCCTGACTTTC. It yields the protein CASSPRTASPSGANVLTF.

V and J are TRBV19 and TRBJ1-4; D remains ambiguous. CDR1 LNHDA and CDR2 SQIVND come from the germline V gene (reference sequence). The CDR3 consists of 14 residues. V was pared by 5 bases and J by 8 bases, with 15 bases between. This chain's CDR3 is CASSAKRAGEKLFF. The CDR3 nucleotides read TGTGCCAGTAGTGCCAAGAGGGCTGGGGAAAAACTGTTTTTT.

J is TRBJ2-1 and V is TRBV5-1, with 8 positions matching TRBD1. CDR3 length: 14 amino acids. J gave up 8 bases and V 4 bases, and 8 bases lay outside the gene matches. Looked up from germline, CDR1 is SGHRS and CDR2 is YFSETQ. The CDR3: CASSPRTGLDEQFF. In DNA form, the CDR3 reads TGCGCCAGCAGCCCACGGACAGGGTTGGATGAGCAGTTCTTC. The whole variable domain, filled in from reference TRBV5-1 and TRBJ2-1, reads KAGVTQTPRYLIKTRGQQVTLSCSPISGHRSVSWYQQTPGQGLQFLFEYFSETQRNKGNFPGRFSGRQFSNSRSEMNVSTLELGDSALYLCASSPRTGLDEQFFGPGTRLTVL.

This clone appeared a single time. The rearrangement joins TRBV7-8 to TRBJ2-1, with 8 bases aligning to TRBD1. J gave up 2 bases and V 5 bases, and 5 bases lay outside the gene matches. CDR1 is SGHVS and CDR2 is FQNEAQ in the germline V gene. The length of the CDR3 is 15 residues. The CDR3 nucleotides read TGTGCCAGCAGCCTCGACAGGGGCCCCTACAATGAGCAGTTCTTC. Translating gives CASSLDRGPYNEQFF.

V is TRBV18 and J is TRBJ2-5, with a weak D call TRBD1 (5 bases). CDR1 is KGHSH, CDR2 LQKENI, per germline. Trimming cost V 4 bases and J 4 bases, with 7 bases left between them. The CDR3 runs to 12 residues. CDR3 loop: CASSLRGETQYF. CDR3 coding DNA: TGTGCCAGCTCACTAAGGGGAGAGACCCAGTACTTC.

The chain links TRBV19 to TRBJ2-7; the D gene is possibly TRBD1 (5 bases). This CDR3 has 14 amino acids. CDR1 is LNHDA and CDR2 is SQIVND in the germline V gene (reference sequence). Trimming removed 1 base from V and 2 bases from J, with 9 bases in between. The CDR3 is CASSIGRVPYEQYF. For the CDR3, the DNA is TGTGCCAGTAGTATAGGCAGGGTCCCCTACGAGCAGTACTTC.

This clone was counted once. The gene calls are TRBV4-2 and TRBJ2-2; no definite D call. This CDR3 is 14 amino acids long. Trimming shortened V by 2 bases and J by 5 bases, and 9 bases separated the two germline ends. In germline, CDR1 is LGHNA, CDR2 YNFKEQ. In DNA, the CDR3 is TGTGCCAGCAGCCAAAATTCCCTAACCGGGGAGCTGTTTTTT. It yields the protein CASSQNSLTGELFF.

This chain links TRBV2 with TRBJ2-1; possibly TRBD2 for D (7 bases). CDR1 is SNHLY and CDR2 is FYNNEI in the germline V gene. V lost 6 bases and J lost 9, with 21 bases in between. The CDR3 loop spans 15 amino acids. DNA for the CDR3: TGTGCCAGCAGCCCAAGGGGGGGCTGGGGCAGTGAGCAGTTCTTC. Its translation: CASSPRGGWGSEQFF.

J is TRBJ2-3 and V is TRBV28; D uncertain. Trimming took 5 bases from V and 6 from J, leaving 9 bases between them. Per germline, CDR1 MDHEN and CDR2 SYDVKM. The CDR3 consists of 12 residues. The CDR3, as DNA: TGTGCCAGCAGTGTACCCGGGGATACGCAGTATTTT. Translated, it gives CASSVPGDTQYF.

The J gene is TRBJ2-5, the V gene TRBV14; no clear D gene. V was shortened by 4 bases and J by 5 bases, with 17 bases between the two germline ends. This CDR3 is 15 amino acids long. Germline V gene data show CDR1 as SGHDN and CDR2 as FVKESK. For the CDR3, the DNA is TGTGCCAGCAGCCTACTTGGCGCTCTAGGCGAGACCCAGTACTTC. Protein: CASSLLGALGETQYF.

The chain has TRBV7-8 and TRBJ2-3; weak D call: TRBD2 (6 bases). With 6 bases removed from V and 0 bases from J, the gap between germline ends came to 13 bases. The CDR3 covers 15 residues. Germline assignment: CDR1 SGHVS and CDR2 FQNEAQ. DNA of the CDR3: TGTGCCAGCAGACCCGGCGGGGCGAGCACAGATACGCAGTATTTT. Translation gives CASRPGGASTDTQYF.

V usage is TRBV6-1 and J usage is TRBJ1-6; D not certain. Germline V CDR1 and CDR2: MNHNS, SASEGT. The CDR3 runs 13 residues. V was cut by 7 bases and J by 1 base, with 5 bases left in between. Here the CDR3 DNA reads TGTGCCAGCACACAGTCCTATAATTCACCCCTCCACTTT. Translation: CASTQSYNSPLHF.

V usage is TRBV5-4 and J usage is TRBJ1-2; TRBD1 aligns across 12 bases. Unmatched junction bases numbered 6, after V lost 4 bases and J lost 8 bases. From germline, CDR1 is SGHNT and CDR2 YYREEE (reference sequence). This CDR3 is built from 14 residues. This CDR3 reads CASSRDRGQGGYTF. Written as DNA, the CDR3 is TGTGCCAGCAGCCGGGACAGGGGGCAAGGGGGCTACACCTTC.

The rearrangement joins TRBV6-1 to TRBJ2-4, with D perhaps matching TRBD1 (6 bases). The CDR3 contains 16 residues. V was clipped by 3 bases and J by 3 bases, with 15 bases between them. CDR1 and CDR2 (germline): MNHNS, SASEGT. The CDR3 bases are TGTGCCAGCAGTGAGGTTAGGACAGTTGTCAAAAACATTCAGTACTTC. This gives the protein CASSEVRTVVKNIQYF.